This T cell receptor (beta chain) was sequenced during a study of early T cells in non-severe SARS-CoV-2 infection. Study as a whole: Sequencing used unsorted whole-blood bulk RNA, so chains lack pairing.

This clonotype was seen a handful of times. As yet, its antigen is unknown. Trimming took 6 bases from V and 2 from J, leaving 23 bases between them. The CDR3 is 18 residues long. TCRdb processed the 5' RACE reads anew with MiXCR; each CDR3 protein has one entry. The profile shows 40,000 or so distinct CDR3 sequences, about 5.5% of them singletons. Study-level findings and limits: Missing private and CD4 specificities, VDJdb matching favored anti-spike CD8 responses.

This receptor was obtained from an adult who was a healthcare worker with PCR-confirmed SARS-CoV-2 infection or an uninfected control (not recorded which). Sequencing was performed on whole blood, taken at baseline. The rearrangement joins TRBV12-3 or TRBV12-4 to TRBJ2-1; D is perhaps TRBD2 (6 bases). For the CDR3, the DNA is TGTGCCAGCAGGGACCGCGGGTCGGGACTTACACCCTACAATGAGCAGTTCTTC. Protein sequence: CASRDRGSGLTPYNEQFF.